This T cell receptor beta chain was recorded in a study of Ad26.COV2.S vaccination and SARS-CoV-2 variants (dated by TCRdb to about 2021). Regarding the research as a whole: Vaccine-arm donors came from COV1001, a multicentre, randomized, double-blind, placebo-controlled phase I-IIa trial of Ad26.COV2.S in healthy adults. Ad26.COV2.S was administered intramuscularly at a dose of 5x10^10 or 1x10^11 viral particles, either as one shot or as two shots given 56 days apart. TCRbeta repertoire sequencing served as the tool for gauging how specific and how broad the SARS-CoV-2-reactive T cell receptors were following Ad26.COV2.S vaccination. The TCR-sequenced set comprised about 32 samples: some 20 Ad26.COV2.S vaccine recipients, 5 placebo recipients and 8 SARS-CoV-2 convalescent individuals. Trial participants were randomized into five groups of five, in which low-dose or high-dose Ad26.COV2.S was given once or twice, or placebo was given on both occasions. Throughout the experiments and outcome assessment, investigators stayed blinded to trial group allocation. Findings and caveats that apply to the study as a whole: Vaccine and placebo recipients had comparable non-spike TCR breadth, which fits with the vaccine containing only spike. It was noted by the authors that total T cell responses may have been underestimated by the TCR breadth and depth analyses. Compared with placebo recipients, Ad26.COV2.S recipients showed higher spike-specific TCR breadth (P = 0.0014). After vaccination, spike-specific CD8+ and CD4+ T cell responses were reported to show substantial breadth. The study was not powered for comparison of responses between vaccine doses or regimens.

The immunoSEQ Assay was used to sequence TCRbeta CDR3 regions. After extraction, genomic DNA underwent amplification by bias-controlled multiplex PCR, followed by high-throughput sequencing. Turning to the authors' computational methods: Collapsing and filtering of sequences were performed to quantify the absolute abundance of each unique TCRbeta CDR3 region. Usable DNA was measured by amplifying reference genes present in all nucleated cells, and TCRbeta template counts were normalized to that usable DNA to estimate T cell fraction. Repertoire TCRs were annotated as SARS-CoV-2-specific when V gene, CDR3 amino acid sequence and J gene were exactly matched to a known reactive TCR set. The reference SARS-CoV-2 TCR set was obtained from MIRA and was filtered for enrichment in COVID-19-positive ImmuneCODE repertoires, whereby public or cross-reactive TCRs were removed. Drawing on the MIRA antigens, annotated TCRs were analysed further at the level of specific ORF or position within ORF. Breadth was defined as the number of annotated unique rearrangements divided by the total number of unique productive rearrangements, and depth was defined as the summed frequency of the annotated unique rearrangements. Two-sided Wilcoxon rank-sum tests were used to compare TCR breadth between groups. TCRdb carries this immuneACCESS record with in-frame sequences only. Its versions omit some clonotypes, under half of them owing to an unresolved V gene in the studies checked, with the rest unexplained. V and J calls and clone size are given by that table; D and trimming were obtained from the DNA. This sample lists 350,000 to 550,000 clones; 85% to 90% were detected once. Jointly, the top ten make up about 2.4% of the sample.

From the cysteine up to the phenylalanine, the CDR3 has a length of 14 residues. Only the CDR3 DNA stays, 42 bases, in frame from base 1. Details on this clone: Its recognized antigen is unknown. No much larger clone exists at a distance of one base, and base qualities are not known.

According to the study, the label for this sample's treatment or condition signals: some 20 received Ad26.COV2.S at low or high dose, single or two shots; about 5 received placebo; per-sample allocation not given. Repertoires of vaccine and placebo recipients were sequenced from samples taken on day 63 after the first injection. In Cohort 1b, around 23 adults aged 18-55 years were enrolled at a single site in Boston, USA, between 29 July and 7 August 2020. Ad26.COV2.S was a replication-incompetent adenovirus type 26 vector that expressed a prefusion-stabilized SARS-CoV-2 spike protein derived from the original Wuhan strain.

Recombination joined TRBV7-5 with TRBJ1-2; the table's D call, TRBD1, has no DNA check behind it. TRBV7-5 is a pseudogene segment. The sample here was peripheral blood, taken in a trial of Ad26.COV2.S vaccine versus placebo. The clonotype originates from a person aged 18-65 years who received the Ad26.COV2.S COVID-19 vaccine or a placebo. The CDR3 corresponds to CVRSRTETNYGYTF. Read as DNA, the sequence is TGTGTCAGAAGCCGGACAGAGACTAACTATGGCTACACCTTC.